The clone carrying this T cell receptor beta chain was detected a few times. Its antigen is as yet unknown. Trimming removed 4 bases at V and 6 bases at J, with 16 bases between. There are 15 residues in the CDR3. This sample was included in a study of T-cell reconstitution after alpha-beta-depleted transplantation in children. General observations from the study: The origin of alpha-beta T cells about two months after transplant was reportedly several hundred expanded graft clones. Some patients showed high day-60 TCRbeta diversity, which derived from surviving recipient T cells and thymic progenitors.

Unique molecular identifiers featured in how the TCRbeta library was prepared. TCRdb fed the PCR reads into MiXCR, producing one record per CDR3 protein. Altogether 700,000 to 850,000 distinct CDR3 sequences are present, around 17% being singletons, with the ten largest covering around 5.3%. The TCR comes from a male patient aged 10-17 years who had a stem cell transplant for acute lymphoblastic leukemia, so the T cells may come from the graft donor. The sample was PBMCs, mostly from graft donor cells, taken 360 days after TCRalphabeta/CD19-depleted stem cell transplant. The chain has TRBV12-3 or TRBV12-4 and TRBJ2-1; D call uncertain. The CDR3 is CASSSAFLNPNEQFF. For the CDR3, the DNA is TGTGCCAGCAGTTCCGCCTTCCTCAACCCCAATGAGCAGTTCTTC.